This T cell receptor (beta chain) stems from a study of response to subunit inactivated influenza vaccine. Germline V gene lookup returns CDR1 MNHNS and CDR2 SASEGT. V was trimmed by 1 base and J by 6 bases, leaving 11 bases between them. This CDR3 is built from 14 residues. MiXCR, applied by TCRdb to the RT-PCR reads, yields one record per CDR3 protein. The sample includes approximately 570,000 distinct CDR3 sequences, less than 8% of them seen just once. This clonotype was recorded a few times. This material consisted of PBMCs from blood, taken 23 to 25 months after vaccination. J is TRBJ2-3 and V is TRBV6-1, with no clear D. This sequence originates from a man aged 45 to 75 who received an inactivated influenza vaccine. DNA of the CDR3: TGTGCCAGCAGTGAAGTAGGCCTTCTCGATACGCAGTATTTT. It is translated as CASSEVGLLDTQYF.